This is a list of T cell receptor beta chains from one sample in a study of blood T cell repertoires in COVID-19. This table comes from immunoSEQ multiplex PCR, and its TCRdb copy is limited to in-frame clones, with some not included. This sample has roughly 29,000 clones, with nearly 90% found just once. Sample: peripheral blood. These receptors originate from a human donor in a cohort sampled during active COVID-19. The CDR3 runs from the conserved cysteine through the conserved F or W.

CDR3aa,v_gene
CASGDGLASYNEQFF,TRBV12-5
CASSFVGGNYGYTF,TRBV28
CASTPGLGETQYF,TRBV11-2
CASSLGGGGADTQYF,TRBV11-2
CASSTGLAGPRNTGELFF,TRBV19
CASSPGLAGGNEQFF,TRBV11-3
CASSLWATGGNNQPQHF,TRBV7-2
CASSQDPQISYSPLHF,TRBV4-1
CASSVGTSGNYWAYEQYF,TRBV9
CASSPGDRDNSPLHF,TRBV18
CASSSPSEGLRETQYF,TRBV7-6
CASSSGELSQYF,TRBV18